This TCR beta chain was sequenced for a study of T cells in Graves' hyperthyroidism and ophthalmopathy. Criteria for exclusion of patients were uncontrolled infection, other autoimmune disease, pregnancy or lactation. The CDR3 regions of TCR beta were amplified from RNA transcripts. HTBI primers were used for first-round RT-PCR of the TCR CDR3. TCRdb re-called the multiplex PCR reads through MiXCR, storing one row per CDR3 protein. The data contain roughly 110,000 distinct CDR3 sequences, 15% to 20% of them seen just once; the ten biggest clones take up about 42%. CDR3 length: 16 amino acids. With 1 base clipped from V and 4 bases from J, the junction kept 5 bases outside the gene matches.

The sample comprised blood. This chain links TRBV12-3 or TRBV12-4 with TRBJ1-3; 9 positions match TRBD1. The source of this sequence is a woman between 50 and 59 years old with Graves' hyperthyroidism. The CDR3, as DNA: TGTGCCAGCAGTTTAGATTATGGGACAGGGGGAAACACCATATATTTT. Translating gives CASSLDYGTGGNTIYF.